The 7 T cell receptor beta chains below come from one sample, sequenced in a study of blood T cell repertoires in COVID-19. The assay was immunoSEQ multiplex PCR, and TCRdb's table has in-frame clones only and misses some. The sample lists about 280,000 clones, about 85% occurring once. Specimen: PBMCs or T cells enriched from blood (not recorded which). The receptor set was obtained from a woman between 50 and 59 years old who had recovered from COVID-19.

This clone came up a few times. This sequence joins TRBV2 and TRBJ1-1, with 11 bases that match TRBD1. V was pared by 7 bases and J by 3 bases, with 7 bases of the junction left unmatched. CDR1 and CDR2 from the germline V gene are SNHLY and FYNNEI. The CDR3 covers 15 residues. The CDR3 loop reads CASTSRGQGDTEAFF. Written as DNA, the CDR3 is TGTGCCAGCACCTCTCGGGGACAGGGGGACACTGAAGCTTTCTTT.

The chain has TRBV10-1 and TRBJ2-1; a possible D gene is TRBD1 (5 bases). The CDR3 extends over 13 amino acids. Germline V gene data show CDR1 as WNHNN and CDR2 as SYGVQD (reference sequence). Trimming took off 6 bases at V and 5 bases at J, with 11 bases between the two ends. CDR3 protein: CASRADRDNEQFF. Here the CDR3 DNA reads TGCGCCAGCAGAGCCGACAGAGACAATGAGCAGTTCTTC.

V usage is TRBV28 and J usage is TRBJ1-4, with 9 bases matching TRBD1. The CDR3 runs 15 residues. Germline V lookup: CDR1 MDHEN, CDR2 SYDVKM. V gave up 5 bases and J gave up 7 bases; unmatched junction bases: 8. The CDR3 spells CASSPSGQGIEKLFF. CDR3 DNA: TGTGCCAGCAGTCCCTCGGGACAGGGAATTGAAAAACTGTTTTTT.

The chain employs TRBV19 and TRBJ1-3; D is unresolved. This CDR3 is built from 16 residues. V was cut by 3 bases and J by 2 bases, with 14 bases left in between. Germline-derived CDR1 and CDR2 are LNHDA and SQIVND (reference sequence). The CDR3 DNA sequence: TGTGCCAGTAGTATGACCCCGGAGAGGCCTGGAAACACCATATATTTT. It codes for CASSMTPERPGNTIYF.

The V and J genes are TRBV4-3 and TRBJ2-7; possible D gene TRBD2, 5 bases. Trimming removed 1 base from V and 4 bases from J, with 11 bases in between. This CDR3 has 14 residues. Germline assignment: CDR1 LGHNA and CDR2 YSLEER. The CDR3 sequence: CASSQGTGRYEQYF. CDR3 sequence (DNA): TGCGCCAGCAGCCAAGGGACGGGAAGGTACGAGCAGTACTTC.

This chain joins TRBV25-1 and TRBJ2-3; D is ambiguous. There are 11 residues in the CDR3. Germline V gives CDR1 MGHDK, CDR2 SYGVNS. The V and J ends lost 6 bases and 4 bases respectively, with 5 bases between them. CDR3 loop: CASRRADTQYF. The CDR3 DNA sequence: TGTGCCAGCAGACGAGCAGATACGCAGTATTTT.

Here the CDR3 reads CASSLADRGPYEQYF. In DNA form, the CDR3 reads TGTGCCAGCAGCTTAGCGGACAGGGGGCCCTACGAGCAGTACTTC. This rearrangement joins TRBV11-2 to TRBJ2-7; 11 bases line up with TRBD1. CDR1 is SGHAT, CDR2 FQNNGV, per germline. The CDR3 sequence is 15 residues long. The V gene end was trimmed by 1 base and the J gene end by 2 bases; junction bases not matched to a gene: 1.